Here is one TCR beta chain with its context. The target antigen is unknown. The record originates from a study of glioma-infiltrating T cells. General study points: CDR3 overlap between tissue and blood was very small. Tissue-blood divergence was below expectation in non-neoplastic patients, above in gliomas.

Amplification of TCR alpha and beta CDR3 regions from RNA used iRepertoire nested multiplex PCR. One-step reverse transcription and amplification started from approximately 100-400 ng of tissue mRNA or PBMC total RNA. TCRdb reanalysed the multiplex PCR reads using MiXCR and keeps one entry per CDR3 protein. The sample yields 160,000 or so distinct CDR3 sequences, 43% seen once. Trimming cost V 3 bases and J 10 bases, with 16 bases left between them. The CDR3 consists of 14 residues. The chain carries TRBV12-3 or TRBV12-4 and TRBJ2-1; possibly TRBD1 for D (8 bases). Input material: glioma tissue, nonneoplastic brain tissue, or PBMCs (not recorded which). This receptor was identified in a human donor with low-grade glioma or glioblastoma, undergoing nonglioma brain surgery, or in good health (not recorded which). CDR3 nucleotide sequence: TGTGCCAGCAGTTTGATACAGGGGGGGACGGAGCAGTTCTTC. It translates to CASSLIQGGTEQFF.